The 4 T cell receptor beta chains reported below all come from one sample, sequenced in a study of blood T cell repertoires in COVID-19. Method: immunoSEQ multiplex PCR; TCRdb's copy keeps in-frame clones and lacks some. The sample has approximately 190,000 clones; 80% to 90% are singletons. The sequencing input was peripheral blood. These receptors came from an older man with acute or convalescent COVID-19.

This clone appeared a single time. CDR3 in DNA: TGTGCCAGCAGCCGAGGGATGGCTGGAAACACCATATATTTT. Translation gives CASSRGMAGNTIYF. The chain couples TRBV28 to TRBJ1-3; D unclear. Trimming removed 6 bases at V and 2 bases at J, with 11 bases between. The CDR3 consists of 14 residues. Germline V CDR1 and CDR2: MDHEN, SYDVKM.

V gene TRBV7-9 combines with J gene TRBJ2-3; D gene ambiguous. The CDR3 covers 13 residues. Germline values: CDR1 SEHNR, CDR2 FQNEAQ (reference sequence). The V gene lost 5 bases and the J gene lost 1 base, with 7 bases spanning the gap. Here the CDR3 DNA reads TGTGCCAGCAGCCTTACTGGCACAGATACGCAGTATTTT. Its protein is CASSLTGTDTQYF.

The chain uses TRBV10-3 and TRBJ2-7; tentative D call: TRBD1 (5 bases). Between the trimmed V and J ends, which lost 6 bases and 5 bases, there was a span of 14 bases. This CDR3 spans 13 amino acids. Germline values: CDR1 ENHRY, CDR2 SYGVKD. The CDR3 DNA sequence: TGTGCCATCAGAGGGGCAGGTCTCCACGAGCAGTACGTC. This translates into CAIRGAGLHEQYV.

The genes are TRBV24-1 and TRBJ2-7; D not resolved. Germline V gene data show CDR1 as KGHDR and CDR2 as SFDVKD. The germline V and J ends were trimmed by 0 bases and 7 bases, with 12 bases remaining between them. The CDR3 contains 14 residues. The DNA for the CDR3 is TGTGCCACCAGTGATTTGTCCGAGGATCGGGAGCAGTACGTC. This encodes CATSDLSEDREQYV.